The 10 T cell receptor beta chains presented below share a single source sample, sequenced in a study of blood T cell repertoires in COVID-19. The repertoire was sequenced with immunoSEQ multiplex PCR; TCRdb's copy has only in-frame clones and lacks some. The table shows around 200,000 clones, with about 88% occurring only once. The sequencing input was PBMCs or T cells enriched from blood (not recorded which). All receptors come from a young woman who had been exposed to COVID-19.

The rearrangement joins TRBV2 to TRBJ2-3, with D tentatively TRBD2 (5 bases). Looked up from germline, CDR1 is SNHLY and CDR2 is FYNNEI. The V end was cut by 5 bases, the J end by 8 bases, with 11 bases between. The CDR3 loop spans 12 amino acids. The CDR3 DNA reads TGTGCCAGCAGTTCCCTCCGGGGTACGCAGTATTTT. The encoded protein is CASSSLRGTQYF.

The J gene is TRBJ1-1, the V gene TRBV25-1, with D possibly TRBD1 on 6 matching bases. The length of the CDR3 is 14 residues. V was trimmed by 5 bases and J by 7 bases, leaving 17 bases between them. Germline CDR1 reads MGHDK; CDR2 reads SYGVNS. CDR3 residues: CASSRIGGADEAFF. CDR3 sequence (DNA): TGTGCCAGCAGTCGCATAGGGGGGGCAGATGAAGCTTTCTTT.

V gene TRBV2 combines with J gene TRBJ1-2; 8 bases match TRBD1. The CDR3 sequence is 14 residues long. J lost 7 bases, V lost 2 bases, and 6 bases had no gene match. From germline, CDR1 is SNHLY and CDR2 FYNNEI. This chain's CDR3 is CASSELGQGFGYTF. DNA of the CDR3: TGTGCCAGCAGTGAATTAGGACAGGGTTTTGGCTACACCTTC.

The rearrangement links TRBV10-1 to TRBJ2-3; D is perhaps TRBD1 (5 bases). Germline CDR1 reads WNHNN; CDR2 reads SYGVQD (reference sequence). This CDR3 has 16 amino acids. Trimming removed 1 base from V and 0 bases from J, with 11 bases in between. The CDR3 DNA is TGCGCCAGCAGTGAGTTCAGGGCGATTAGCACAGATACGCAGTATTTT. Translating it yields CASSEFRAISTDTQYF.

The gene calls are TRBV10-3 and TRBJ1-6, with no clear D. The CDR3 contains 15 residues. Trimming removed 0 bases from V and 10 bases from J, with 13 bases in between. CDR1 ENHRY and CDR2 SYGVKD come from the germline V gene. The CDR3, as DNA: TGTGCCATCAGTGAGTCAACGGGGATAGTATCACCCCTCCACTTT. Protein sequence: CAISESTGIVSPLHF.

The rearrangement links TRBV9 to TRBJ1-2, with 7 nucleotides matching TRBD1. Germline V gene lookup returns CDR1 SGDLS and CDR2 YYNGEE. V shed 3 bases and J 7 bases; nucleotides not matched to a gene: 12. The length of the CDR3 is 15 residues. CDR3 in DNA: TGTGCCAGCAGCGGACAGGGACGGGGAGTACCTGGCTACACCTTC. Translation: CASSGQGRGVPGYTF.

In DNA form, the CDR3 reads TGTGCCACCAGTGACCCTGGGACTGCGGGTGGCTACACCTTC. Translation gives CATSDPGTAGGYTF. This chain joins TRBV24-1 and TRBJ1-2, with D tentatively TRBD1 (5 bases). CDR3 length: 14 residues. The germline CDR1 and CDR2 sequences are KGHDR and SFDVKD. Deletions cut 4 bases from V and 7 bases from J, with 15 bases between.

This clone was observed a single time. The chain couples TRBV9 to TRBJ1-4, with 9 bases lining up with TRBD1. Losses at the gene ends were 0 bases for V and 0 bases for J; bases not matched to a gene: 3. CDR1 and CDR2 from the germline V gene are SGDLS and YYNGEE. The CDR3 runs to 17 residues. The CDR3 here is CASSVAGQGATNEKLFF. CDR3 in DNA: TGTGCCAGCAGCGTAGCGGGACAGGGTGCAACTAATGAAAAACTGTTTTTT. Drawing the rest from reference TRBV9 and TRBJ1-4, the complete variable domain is DSGVTQTPKHLITATGQRVTLRCSPRSGDLSVYWYQQSLDQGLQFLIQYYNGEERAKGNILERFSAQQFPDLHSELNLSSLELGDSALYFCASSVAGQGATNEKLFFGSGTQLSVL.

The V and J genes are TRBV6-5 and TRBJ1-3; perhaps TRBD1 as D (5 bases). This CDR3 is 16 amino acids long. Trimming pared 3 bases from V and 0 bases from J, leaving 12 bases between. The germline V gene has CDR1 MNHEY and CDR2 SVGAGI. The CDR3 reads CASSYDSGGSGNTIYF. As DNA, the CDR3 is TGTGCCAGCAGTTATGATAGCGGGGGCTCTGGAAACACCATATATTTT.

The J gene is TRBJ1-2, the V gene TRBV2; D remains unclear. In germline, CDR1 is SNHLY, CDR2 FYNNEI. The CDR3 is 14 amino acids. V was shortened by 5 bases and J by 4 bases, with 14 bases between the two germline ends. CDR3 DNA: TGTGCCAGCAGTCCTAACCCCACGGGCTATGGCTACACCTTC. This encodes CASSPNPTGYGYTF.